The 18 T cell receptor beta chains reported below all come from one sample, sequenced in a study of early stage breast cancer tumors. Assay: immunoSEQ multiplex PCR; the TCRdb copy retains only in-frame clones and omits some. The repertoire holds some 8,100 clones, with about 80% as singletons. Sequencing input: normal breast tissue next to the tumor. These receptors were obtained from a person between 55 and 69 years old with breast cancer.

The J gene is TRBJ2-7, the V gene TRBV29-1; TRBD2 matches at 9 bases. Per germline, CDR1 SQVTM and CDR2 ANQGSEA. This CDR3 region has 13 residues. Losses at the gene ends were 4 bases for V and 6 bases for J; bases not matched to a gene: 7. The CDR3 spells CSVAEREETEQYF. CDR3 nucleotide sequence: TGCAGCGTTGCAGAGCGGGAGGAAACCGAGCAGTACTTC.

This clone was seen once. This chain connects TRBV5-5 to TRBJ1-1, with D possibly matching TRBD1 (6 bases). The V end was cut by 3 bases, the J end by 3 bases, with 15 bases between. CDR3 length: 15 amino acids. The V gene's germline CDR1 is SGHKS and CDR2 YYEKEE (reference sequence). The CDR3 bases are TGTGCCAGCAGCTCCATAGACAGGTCATACACTGAAGCTTTCTTT. This codes for CASSSIDRSYTEAFF.

J is TRBJ1-1 and V is TRBV6-1, with no clear D. Trimming left V 11 bases short and J 3 bases short, with 16 bases between. CDR1 MNHNS and CDR2 SASEGT come from the germline V gene. This CDR3 is built from 13 residues. The CDR3 nucleotides are TGTGCCTCCTTGGGGAGGTTGGACACTGAAGCTTTCTTT. It codes for CASLGRLDTEAFF.

The chain links TRBV10-3 to TRBJ1-1; D ambiguous. The CDR3 runs 13 residues. CDR1 and CDR2 from the germline V gene are ENHRY and SYGVKD. With 2 bases removed from V and 1 base from J, the gap between germline ends came to 5 bases. In DNA, the CDR3 is TGTGCCATCAGTGAGCTATCGAACACTGAAGCTTTCTTT. It encodes CAISELSNTEAFF.

CDR3 sequence: CASSPRPGSNYGYTF. DNA for the CDR3: TGTGCCAGCTCACCTCGGCCAGGCTCTAACTATGGCTACACCTTC. The chain couples TRBV18 to TRBJ1-2; D is uncertain. V was cut by 3 bases and J by 0 bases, with 11 bases left in between. The CDR3 totals 15 residues. Germline-derived CDR1 and CDR2 are KGHSH and LQKENI.

This clone appeared a single time. The chain combines TRBV4-2 with TRBJ1-6; 9 bases fit TRBD1. V shed 5 bases and J 8 bases; nucleotides not matched to a gene: 10. Germline CDR1 reads LGHNA; CDR2 reads YNFKEQ. The CDR3 is 16 amino acids. DNA of the CDR3: TGTGCCAGCAGCAGGGACAGGGTTTCCGTCGATTCACCCCTCCACTTT. This sequence encodes CASSRDRVSVDSPLHF.

This clone came up a few times. In DNA, the CDR3 is TGCGCCAGCACGGCAGAAATAGCCAAAAACATTCAGTACTTC. This translates into CASTAEIAKNIQYF. This chain uses TRBV5-1 with TRBJ2-4, with D hard to call. The CDR3 spans 14 residues. Trimming shortened V by 6 bases and J by 0 bases, and 10 bases separated the two germline ends. The germline gives CDR1 SGHRS, CDR2 YFSETQ.

The chain carries TRBV7-9 and TRBJ1-1; a possible D gene is TRBD1 (6 bases). The ends were cut back, 5 bases at V and 1 base at J, with 14 bases in the middle. The CDR3 extends over 15 amino acids. Germline values: CDR1 SEHNR, CDR2 FQNEAQ (reference sequence). CDR3 amino acids: CASSPTGTWNTEAFF. CDR3 sequence (DNA): TGTGCCAGCAGCCCAACCGGGACATGGAACACTGAAGCTTTCTTT.

This sequence joins TRBV6-1 and TRBJ2-1, with TRBD2 matching 7 bases. The CDR3 is 16 amino acids. CDR1 and CDR2 from the germline V gene are MNHNS and SASEGT. Trimming at V came to 4 bases and at J to 0 bases, leaving 6 bases not matched to a gene. The CDR3 is CASSGKRGGSYNEQFF. In nucleotides, the CDR3 is TGTGCCAGCAGTGGAAAGCGGGGAGGCTCCTACAATGAGCAGTTCTTC.

The gene calls are TRBV19 and TRBJ2-1, with 12 bases identical to TRBD1. Unmatched junction bases numbered 8, after V lost 5 bases and J lost 6 bases. CDR3 size: 16 residues. Germline assignment: CDR1 LNHDA and CDR2 SQIVND (reference sequence). Here the CDR3 reads CASSLLRDRGPNEQFF. CDR3 in DNA: TGTGCCAGTAGTCTACTCCGGGACAGGGGGCCCAATGAGCAGTTCTTC.

This chain links TRBV29-1 with TRBJ2-7, with a tentative D call TRBD2 (6 bases). V gave up 4 bases and J gave up 2 bases, with 15 bases separating them. Looked up from germline, CDR1 is SQVTM and CDR2 is ANQGSEA. CDR3 length: 14 amino acids. The CDR3 spells CSVGWLARPYEQYF. DNA of the CDR3: TGCAGCGTTGGTTGGCTAGCGAGACCCTACGAGCAGTACTTC.

The V and J genes are TRBV27 and TRBJ2-5, with D perhaps TRBD1 or TRBD2 (7 bases each). This CDR3 has 16 amino acids. CDR1 is MNHEY, CDR2 SMNVEV, per germline (reference sequence). Trimming shortened V by 4 bases and J by 3 bases, and 18 bases separated the two germline ends. The DNA of the CDR3 is TGTGCCAGCAGTTGGGGGGGACAGCGGTACAAAGAGACCCAGTACTTC. It translates to CASSWGGQRYKETQYF.

The sample holds one count of this clone. The chain carries TRBV27 and TRBJ2-7; D is uncertain. Germline V lookup: CDR1 MNHEY, CDR2 SMNVEV (reference sequence). The V gene lost 2 bases and the J gene lost 0 bases, with 8 bases spanning the gap. The CDR3 totals 14 residues. The CDR3 here is CASSLIGPSYEQYF. CDR3 DNA sequence: TGTGCCAGCAGTTTAATCGGGCCCTCCTACGAGCAGTACTTC.

The V gene is TRBV6-4, the J gene TRBJ1-1; D may be TRBD1 (6 bases). V was clipped by 9 bases and J by 1 base, with 24 bases between them. Germline V gives CDR1 MRHNA, CDR2 SNTAGT. This CDR3 has 17 amino acids. The CDR3 DNA reads TGTGCCAGGCCAAGTACAGGGCCCTGGGATGGGAACACTGAAGCTTTCTTT. It codes for CARPSTGPWDGNTEAFF.

About this clone itself: Other nucleotide sequences from this sample produce the same CDR3. The CDR3 coding sequence is TGTGCCAGTAGACTAGCCGGGGATACGCAGTATTTT. Translation: CASRLAGDTQYF. The chain is built from TRBV19 and TRBJ2-3; a possible D gene is TRBD2 (6 bases). Trimming pared 6 bases from V and 6 bases from J, leaving 10 bases between. Germline assignment: CDR1 LNHDA and CDR2 SQIVND (reference sequence). This CDR3 contains 12 residues.

The rearrangement joins TRBV6-5 to TRBJ1-1; D is ambiguous. The CDR3 is 13 residues long. Germline loops: CDR1 MNHEY, CDR2 SVGAGI. Deletions cut 7 bases from V and 5 bases from J, with 14 bases between. Written as DNA, the CDR3 is TGTGCCAGCATGCGGGCTACTGGGACTGAAGCTTTCTTT. Residues: CASMRATGTEAFF.

The chain carries TRBV27 and TRBJ1-2; D gene uncertain. Germline V gene sequence: CDR1 MNHEY, CDR2 SMNVEV (reference sequence). Trimming removed 1 base from V and 5 bases from J, with 8 bases in between. The CDR3 length is 13 residues. The CDR3 DNA reads as TGTGCCAGCAGTTTATGGGCGGGATATGGCTACACCTTC. Translated, it gives CASSLWAGYGYTF.

This clone was found a few times. The J gene is TRBJ1-3, the V gene TRBV27; D may be TRBD1 (5 bases). Trimming stripped 0 bases from V and 0 bases from J, with 12 bases between. Per germline, CDR1 MNHEY and CDR2 SMNVEV (reference sequence). The CDR3 consists of 17 residues. The CDR3: CASSLSGGWSSGNTIYF. The DNA for the CDR3 is TGTGCCAGCAGTTTATCGGGGGGTTGGAGCTCTGGAAACACCATATATTTT.